This T cell receptor beta chain derives from a study of blood T cell repertoires in COVID-19. On the study more broadly: Acute and convalescent COVID-19 samples came from the United States, Italy and Spain. Sources were T cells, B-cell-depleted T cells, or PBMCs; the material itself was cDNA or gDNA.

Study processing details: For nucleated cells, counts were estimated from reference gene primer amplification. Produced via immunoSEQ multiplex PCR; TCRdb's table is partial and in-frame only. The V and J calls and clone size are taken from that table; D and trimming were inferred from the DNA. The data contain approximately 100,000 clones, roughly 92% of them singletons. CDR1 is MNHEY and CDR2 is SVGAGI in the germline V gene. V lost 1 base, J lost 1 base, and 8 bases lay in between. The CDR3 runs to 15 residues. The rearrangement uses TRBV6-5 and TRBJ2-1, with D perhaps matching TRBD2 (5 bases). This TCR derives from a man in his sixties or seventies with acute or convalescent COVID-19. Sequences were obtained from peripheral blood. The DNA of the CDR3 is TGTGCCAGCAGTTACTGGCGGGCGTCCTACAATGAGCAGTTCTTC. Translation gives CASSYWRASYNEQFF.